A single sample gave rise to the 2 T cell receptor beta chains below, sequenced in a study of OX40 agonist ivuxolimab in advanced cancers. Clones were sequenced by immunoSEQ multiplex PCR, and TCRdb holds only the in-frame ones, with some missing. Here the sample spans under 20,000 clones, approximately 87% being singletons. Specimen: CD4+ or CD8+ T cells sorted from blood, collected in a trial of the OX40 agonist ivuxolimab. The receptor set was obtained from an adult with an advanced solid tumor such as melanoma, head and neck, liver or kidney cancer.

This chain connects TRBV5-4 to TRBJ2-7, with 7 bases that match TRBD1. The ends lost 4 bases at V and 0 bases at J; junction bases unmatched: 4. CDR3 length: 14 residues. The germline V gene encodes CDR1 SGHNT and CDR2 YYREEE (reference sequence). This CDR3 is CASSPTGNSYEQYF. The DNA of the CDR3 is TGTGCCAGCAGCCCGACAGGGAACTCCTACGAGCAGTACTTC.

The chain couples TRBV30 to TRBJ1-4; D gene uncertain. CDR1 is GTSNPN and CDR2 is SVGIG in the germline V gene (reference sequence). This CDR3 is built from 17 residues. V lost 3 bases to trimming and J lost 6 bases, with 23 bases between them. The CDR3 region is CAWSATFSPSADEKLFF. CDR3 DNA sequence: TGTGCCTGGAGCGCGACCTTTTCCCCCAGCGCCGATGAAAAACTGTTTTTT.